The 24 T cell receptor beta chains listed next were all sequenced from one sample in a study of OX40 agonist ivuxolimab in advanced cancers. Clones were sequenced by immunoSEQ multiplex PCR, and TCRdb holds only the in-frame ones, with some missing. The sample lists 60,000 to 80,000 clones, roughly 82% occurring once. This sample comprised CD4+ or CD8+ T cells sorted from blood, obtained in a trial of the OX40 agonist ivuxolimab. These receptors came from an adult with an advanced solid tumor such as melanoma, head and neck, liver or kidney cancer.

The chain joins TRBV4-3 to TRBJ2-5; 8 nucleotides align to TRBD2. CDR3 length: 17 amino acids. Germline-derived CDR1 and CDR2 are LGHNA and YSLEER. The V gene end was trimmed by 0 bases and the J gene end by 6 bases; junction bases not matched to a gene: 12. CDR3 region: CASSQDGSAGGRKTQYF. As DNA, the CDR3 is TGCGCCAGCAGCCAAGATGGGTCGGCGGGCGGGAGGAAGACCCAGTACTTC.

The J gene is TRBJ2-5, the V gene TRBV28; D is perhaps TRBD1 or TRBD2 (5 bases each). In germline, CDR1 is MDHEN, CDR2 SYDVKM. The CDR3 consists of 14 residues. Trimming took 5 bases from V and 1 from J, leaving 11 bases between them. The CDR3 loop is CASSIPGTQETQYF. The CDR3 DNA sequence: TGTGCCAGCAGTATACCCGGGACCCAAGAGACCCAGTACTTC.

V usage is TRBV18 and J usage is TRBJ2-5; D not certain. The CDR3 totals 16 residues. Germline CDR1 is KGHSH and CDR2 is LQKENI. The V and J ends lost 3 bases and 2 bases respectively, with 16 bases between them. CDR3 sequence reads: CASSPPSRWLQETQYF. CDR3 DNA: TGTGCCAGCTCACCTCCGTCTCGGTGGTTACAAGAGACCCAGTACTTC.

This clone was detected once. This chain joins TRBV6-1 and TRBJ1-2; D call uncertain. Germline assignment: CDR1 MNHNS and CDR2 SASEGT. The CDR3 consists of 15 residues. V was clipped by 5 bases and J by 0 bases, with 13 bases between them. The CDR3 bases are TGTGCCAGCAGTCCCAGGACTGGAGCTAACTATGGCTACACCTTC. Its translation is CASSPRTGANYGYTF.

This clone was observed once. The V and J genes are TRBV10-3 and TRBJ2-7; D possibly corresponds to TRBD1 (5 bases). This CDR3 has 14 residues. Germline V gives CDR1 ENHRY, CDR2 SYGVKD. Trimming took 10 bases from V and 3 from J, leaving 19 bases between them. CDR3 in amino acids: CATSVKTDNYEQYF. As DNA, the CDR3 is TGTGCCACCTCCGTTAAGACAGACAACTACGAGCAGTACTTC.

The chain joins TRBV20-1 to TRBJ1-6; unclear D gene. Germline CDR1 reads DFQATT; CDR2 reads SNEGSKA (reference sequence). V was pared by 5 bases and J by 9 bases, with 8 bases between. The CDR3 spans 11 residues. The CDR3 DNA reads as TGCAGTGCTTCACCTGGTTCACCCCTCCACTTT. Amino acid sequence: CSASPGSPLHF.

The CDR3 protein is CASSRGINQPQHF. In nucleotides, the CDR3 is TGTGCCAGCAGCCGAGGGATCAATCAGCCCCAGCATTTT. This rearrangement joins TRBV2 to TRBJ1-5; D gene uncertain. From germline, CDR1 is SNHLY and CDR2 FYNNEI. The CDR3 runs 13 residues. V lost 6 bases, J lost 3 bases, and 9 bases lay in between. Supplemented by reference TRBV2 and TRBJ1-5, the full variable domain reads EPEVTQTPSHQVTQMGQEVILRCVPISNHLYFYWYRQILGQKVEFLVSFYNNEISEKSEIFDDQFSVERPDGSNFTLKIRSTKLEDSAMYFCASSRGINQPQHFGDGTRLSIL.

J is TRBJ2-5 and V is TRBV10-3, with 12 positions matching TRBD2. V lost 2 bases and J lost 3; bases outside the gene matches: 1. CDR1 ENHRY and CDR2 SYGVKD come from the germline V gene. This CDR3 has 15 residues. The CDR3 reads CAISETSGGKETQYF. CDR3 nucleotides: TGTGCCATCAGTGAGACTAGCGGGGGGAAAGAGACCCAGTACTTC.

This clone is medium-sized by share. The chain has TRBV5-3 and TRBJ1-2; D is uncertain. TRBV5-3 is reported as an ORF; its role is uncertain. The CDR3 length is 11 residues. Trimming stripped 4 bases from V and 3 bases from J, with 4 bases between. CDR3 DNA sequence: TGTGCCAGAAGCCCAGACTATGGCTACACCTTC. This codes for CARSPDYGYTF.

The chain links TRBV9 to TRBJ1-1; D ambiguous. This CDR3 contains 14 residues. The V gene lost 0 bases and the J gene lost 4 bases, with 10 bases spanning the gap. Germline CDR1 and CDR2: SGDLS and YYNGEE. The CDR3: CASSVDAKRTEAFF. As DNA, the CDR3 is TGTGCCAGCAGCGTAGACGCCAAACGCACTGAAGCTTTCTTT.

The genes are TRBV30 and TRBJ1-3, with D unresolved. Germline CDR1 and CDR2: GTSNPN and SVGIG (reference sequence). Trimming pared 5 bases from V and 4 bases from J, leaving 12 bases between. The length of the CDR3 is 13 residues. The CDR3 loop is CAWDTTAGNTIYF. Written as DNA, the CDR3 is TGTGCCTGGGACACAACGGCGGGAAACACCATATATTTT.

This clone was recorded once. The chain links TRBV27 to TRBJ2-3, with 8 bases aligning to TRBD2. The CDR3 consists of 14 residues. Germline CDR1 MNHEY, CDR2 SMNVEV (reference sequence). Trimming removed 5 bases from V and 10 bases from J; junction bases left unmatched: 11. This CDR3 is CASSLIQGLVAQYF. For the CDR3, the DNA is TGTGCCAGCAGTCTAATCCAGGGACTAGTCGCGCAGTATTTT.

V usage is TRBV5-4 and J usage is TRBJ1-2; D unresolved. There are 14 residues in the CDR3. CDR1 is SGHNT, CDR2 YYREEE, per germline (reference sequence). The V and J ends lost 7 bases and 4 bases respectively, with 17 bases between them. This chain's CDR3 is CASSNAGELYGYTF. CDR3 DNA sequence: TGTGCCAGCTCTAACGCCGGGGAGCTCTATGGCTACACCTTC.

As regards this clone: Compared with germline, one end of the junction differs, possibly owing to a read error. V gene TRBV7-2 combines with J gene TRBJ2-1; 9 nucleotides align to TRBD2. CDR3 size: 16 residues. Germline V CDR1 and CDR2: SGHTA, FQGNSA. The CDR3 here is CASSLPLAGLPGNLIF. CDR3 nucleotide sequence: TGTGCCAGCAGCCTCCCCCTAGCGGGACTCCCGGGGAATTTGATCTTC.

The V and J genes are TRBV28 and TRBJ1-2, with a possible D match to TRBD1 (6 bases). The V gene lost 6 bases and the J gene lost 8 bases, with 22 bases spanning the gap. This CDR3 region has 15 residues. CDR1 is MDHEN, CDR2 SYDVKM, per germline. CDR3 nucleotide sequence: TGTGCCAGCAGACCCGGGACAAACAAAGGGGGAGGCTACACCTTC. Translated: CASRPGTNKGGGYTF.

The CDR3 loop reads CASSKAGVKTQYF. For the CDR3, the DNA is TGTGCCAGCAGCAAAGCCGGGGTCAAGACCCAGTACTTC. J is TRBJ2-5 and V is TRBV21-1; the table's D gene call, TRBD2, was not cross checked with the DNA. TRBV21-1 constitutes a pseudogene. The CDR3 runs 13 residues.

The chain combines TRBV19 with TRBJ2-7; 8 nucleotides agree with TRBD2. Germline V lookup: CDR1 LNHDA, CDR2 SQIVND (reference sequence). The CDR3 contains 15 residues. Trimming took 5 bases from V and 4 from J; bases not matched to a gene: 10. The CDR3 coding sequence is TGTGCCAGTAGTTATCAAGCGGGAGACTTTTACGAGCAGTACTTC. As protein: CASSYQAGDFYEQYF. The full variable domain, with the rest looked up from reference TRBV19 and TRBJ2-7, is DGGITQSPKYLFRKEGQNVTLSCEQNLNHDAMYWYRQDPGQGLRLIYYSQIVNDFQKGDIAEGYSVSREKKESFPLTVTSAQKNPTAFYLCASSYQAGDFYEQYFGPGTRLTVT.

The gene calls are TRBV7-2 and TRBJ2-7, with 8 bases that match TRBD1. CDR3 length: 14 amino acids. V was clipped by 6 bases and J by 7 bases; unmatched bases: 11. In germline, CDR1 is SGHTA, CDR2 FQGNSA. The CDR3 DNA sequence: TGTGCCAGCAGACCCGGGACAGGCTACTGGGAGCAGTACTTC. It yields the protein CASRPGTGYWEQYF.

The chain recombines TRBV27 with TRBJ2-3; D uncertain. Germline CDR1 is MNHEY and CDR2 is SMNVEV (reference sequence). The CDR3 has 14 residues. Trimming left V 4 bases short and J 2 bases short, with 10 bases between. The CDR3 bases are TGTGCCAGCAGTTCGGGTGGTACCACAGATACGCAGTATTTT. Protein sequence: CASSSGGTTDTQYF.

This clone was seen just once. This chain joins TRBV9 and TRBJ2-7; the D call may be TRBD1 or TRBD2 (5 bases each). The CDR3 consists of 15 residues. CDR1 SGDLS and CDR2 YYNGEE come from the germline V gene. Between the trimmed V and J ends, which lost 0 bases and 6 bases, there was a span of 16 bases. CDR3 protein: CASSVGFRDRSEQYF. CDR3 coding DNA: TGTGCCAGCAGCGTAGGCTTCCGGGACCGAAGCGAGCAGTACTTC.

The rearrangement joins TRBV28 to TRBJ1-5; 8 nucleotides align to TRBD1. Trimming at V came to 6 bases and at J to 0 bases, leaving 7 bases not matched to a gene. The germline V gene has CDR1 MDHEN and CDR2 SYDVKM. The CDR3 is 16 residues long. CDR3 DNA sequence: TGTGCCAGCAGCCCCGCAGGGGGCGGTAGCAATCAGCCCCAGCATTTT. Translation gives CASSPAGGGSNQPQHF.

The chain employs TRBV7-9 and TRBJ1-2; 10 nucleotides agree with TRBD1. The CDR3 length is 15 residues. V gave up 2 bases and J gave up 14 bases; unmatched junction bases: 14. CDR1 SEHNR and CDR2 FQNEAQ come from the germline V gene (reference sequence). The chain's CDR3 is CASSLRSGDRGGDTF. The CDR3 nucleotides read TGTGCCAGCAGCTTACGATCCGGGGACAGGGGAGGTGATACCTTC.

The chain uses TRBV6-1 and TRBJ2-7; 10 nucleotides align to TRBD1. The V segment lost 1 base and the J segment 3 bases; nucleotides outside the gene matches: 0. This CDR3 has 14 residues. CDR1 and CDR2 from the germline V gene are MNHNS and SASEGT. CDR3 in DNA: TGTGCCAGCAGTGAAGGGACAGGGGGCTACGAGCAGTACTTC. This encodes CASSEGTGGYEQYF.

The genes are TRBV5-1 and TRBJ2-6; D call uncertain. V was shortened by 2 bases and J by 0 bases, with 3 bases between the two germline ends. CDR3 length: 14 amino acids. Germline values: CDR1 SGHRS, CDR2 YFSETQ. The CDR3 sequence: CASSFNSGANVLTF. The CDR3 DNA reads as TGCGCCAGCAGCTTTAACTCTGGGGCCAACGTCCTGACTTTC.